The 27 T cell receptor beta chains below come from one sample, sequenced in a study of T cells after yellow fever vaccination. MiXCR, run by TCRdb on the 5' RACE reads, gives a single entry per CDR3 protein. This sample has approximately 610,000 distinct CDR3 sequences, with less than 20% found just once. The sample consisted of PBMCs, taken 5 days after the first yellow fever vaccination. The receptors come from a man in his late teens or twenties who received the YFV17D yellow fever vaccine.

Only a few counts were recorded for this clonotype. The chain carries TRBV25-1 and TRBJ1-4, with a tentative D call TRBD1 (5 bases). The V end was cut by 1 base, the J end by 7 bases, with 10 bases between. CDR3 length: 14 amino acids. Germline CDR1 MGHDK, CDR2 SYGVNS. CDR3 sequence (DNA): TGTGCCAGCAGTGAATCCGGGGGTGGTGAAAAACTGTTTTTT. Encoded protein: CASSESGGGEKLFF.

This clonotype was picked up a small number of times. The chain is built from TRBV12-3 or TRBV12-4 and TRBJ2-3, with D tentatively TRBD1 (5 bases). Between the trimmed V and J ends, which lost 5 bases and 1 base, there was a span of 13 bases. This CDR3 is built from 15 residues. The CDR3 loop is CASSGRGVGTDTQYF. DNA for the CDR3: TGTGCCAGCAGTGGAAGGGGCGTTGGCACAGATACGCAGTATTTT.

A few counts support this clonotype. CDR3 sequence (DNA): TGTGCCAGCAGCTTTCCATCCGGGAACTATGGCTACACCTTC. Protein: CASSFPSGNYGYTF. The chain couples TRBV5-6 to TRBJ1-2, with D unclear. There are 14 residues in the CDR3. Germline V lookup: CDR1 SGHDT, CDR2 YYEEEE. Trimming cost V 2 bases and J 2 bases, with 10 bases left between them.

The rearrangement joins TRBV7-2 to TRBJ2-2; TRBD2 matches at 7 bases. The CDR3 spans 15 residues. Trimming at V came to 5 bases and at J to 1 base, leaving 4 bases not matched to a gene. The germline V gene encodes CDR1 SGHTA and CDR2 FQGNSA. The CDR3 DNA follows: TGTGCCAGCAGCCGGGGACTACTGAACACCGGGGAGCTGTTTTTT. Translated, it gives CASSRGLLNTGELFF.

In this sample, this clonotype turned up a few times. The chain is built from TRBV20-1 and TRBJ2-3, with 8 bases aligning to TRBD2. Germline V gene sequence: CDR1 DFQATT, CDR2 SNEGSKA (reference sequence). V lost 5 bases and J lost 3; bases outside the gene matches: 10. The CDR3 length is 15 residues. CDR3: CSAPLSGGGTDTQYF. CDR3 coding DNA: TGCAGTGCTCCCCTCTCCGGGGGGGGGACAGATACGCAGTATTTT.

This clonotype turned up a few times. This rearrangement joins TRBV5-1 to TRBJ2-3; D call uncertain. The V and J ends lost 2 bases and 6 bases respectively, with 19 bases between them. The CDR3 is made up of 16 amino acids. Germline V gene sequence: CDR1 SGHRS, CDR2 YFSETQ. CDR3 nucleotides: TGCGCCAGCAGCTTTTTCTCCCTCAGCCAAAGTGATACGCAGTATTTT. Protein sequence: CASSFFSLSQSDTQYF.

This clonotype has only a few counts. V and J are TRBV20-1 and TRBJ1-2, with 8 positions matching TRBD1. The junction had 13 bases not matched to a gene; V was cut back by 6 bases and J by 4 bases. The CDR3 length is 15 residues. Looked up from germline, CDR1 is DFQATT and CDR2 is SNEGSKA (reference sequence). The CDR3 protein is CSASLDRAKGYGYTF. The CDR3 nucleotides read TGCAGTGCGAGCTTGGACAGGGCCAAGGGCTATGGCTACACCTTC.

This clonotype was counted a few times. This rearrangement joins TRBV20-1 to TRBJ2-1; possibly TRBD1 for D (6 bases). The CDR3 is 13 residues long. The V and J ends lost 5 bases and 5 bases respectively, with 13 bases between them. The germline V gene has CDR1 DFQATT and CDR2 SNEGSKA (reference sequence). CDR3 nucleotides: TGCAGTGCTCCAAGGACAGCCCACAATGAGCAGTTCTTC. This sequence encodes CSAPRTAHNEQFF.

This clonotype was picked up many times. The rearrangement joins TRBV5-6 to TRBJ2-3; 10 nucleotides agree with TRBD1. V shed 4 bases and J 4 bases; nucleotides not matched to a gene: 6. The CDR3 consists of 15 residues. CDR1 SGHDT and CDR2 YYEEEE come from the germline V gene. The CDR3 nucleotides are TGTGCCAGCAGCGGCGGGACAGGGGTTGCAGATACGCAGTATTTT. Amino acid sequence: CASSGGTGVADTQYF.

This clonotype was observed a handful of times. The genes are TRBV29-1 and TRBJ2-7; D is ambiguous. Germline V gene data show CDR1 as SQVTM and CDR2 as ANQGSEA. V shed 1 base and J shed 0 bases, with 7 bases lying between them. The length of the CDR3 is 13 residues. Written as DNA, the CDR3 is TGCAGCGTTGAAGCGGCAGGCTCCTACGAGCAGTACTTC. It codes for CSVEAAGSYEQYF.

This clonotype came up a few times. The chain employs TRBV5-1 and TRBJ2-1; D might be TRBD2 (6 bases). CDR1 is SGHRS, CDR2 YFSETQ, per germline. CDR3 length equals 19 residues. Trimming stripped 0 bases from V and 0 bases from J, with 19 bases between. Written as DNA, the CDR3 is TGCGCCAGCAGCTTGGGTGGGACTGCAGGTTCTAGCTCCTACAATGAGCAGTTCTTC. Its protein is CASSLGGTAGSSSYNEQFF.

CDR3 loop: CASSQGEDTEAFF. CDR3 nucleotides: TGTGCCAGCAGCCAGGGGGAGGACACTGAAGCTTTCTTT. V gene TRBV25-1 combines with J gene TRBJ1-1, with 7 bases lining up with TRBD1. The V gene's germline CDR1 is MGHDK and CDR2 SYGVNS. J was trimmed by 3 bases and V by 6 bases; bases with no gene match: 4. The CDR3 contains 13 residues.

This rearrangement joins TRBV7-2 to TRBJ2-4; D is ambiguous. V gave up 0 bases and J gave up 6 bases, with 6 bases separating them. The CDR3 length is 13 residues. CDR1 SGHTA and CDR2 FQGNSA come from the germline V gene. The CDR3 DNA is TGTGCCAGCAGCTTAGCGGCCTTAAACATTCAGTACTTC. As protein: CASSLAALNIQYF.

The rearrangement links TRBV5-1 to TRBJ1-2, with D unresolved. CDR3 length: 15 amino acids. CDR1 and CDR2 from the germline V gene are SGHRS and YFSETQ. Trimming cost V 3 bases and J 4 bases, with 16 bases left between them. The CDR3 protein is CASSSAADAVYGYTF. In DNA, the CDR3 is TGCGCCAGCAGCTCTGCCGCGGACGCCGTCTATGGCTACACCTTC.

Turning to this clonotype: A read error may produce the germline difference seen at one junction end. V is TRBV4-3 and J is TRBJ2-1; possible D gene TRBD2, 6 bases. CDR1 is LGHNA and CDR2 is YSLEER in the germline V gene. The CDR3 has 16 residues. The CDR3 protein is CASSQDFRGLYKEQFF. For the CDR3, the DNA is TGCGCCAGCAGCCAAGATTTCCGGGGACTCTACAAAGAGCAGTTCTTC.

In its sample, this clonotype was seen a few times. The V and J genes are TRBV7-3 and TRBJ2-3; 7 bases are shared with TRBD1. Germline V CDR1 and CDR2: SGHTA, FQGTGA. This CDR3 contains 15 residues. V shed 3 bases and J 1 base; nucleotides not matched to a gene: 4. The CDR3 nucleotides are TGTGCCAGCAGCTTCAACGGACAGGGCACAGATACGCAGTATTTT. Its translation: CASSFNGQGTDTQYF.

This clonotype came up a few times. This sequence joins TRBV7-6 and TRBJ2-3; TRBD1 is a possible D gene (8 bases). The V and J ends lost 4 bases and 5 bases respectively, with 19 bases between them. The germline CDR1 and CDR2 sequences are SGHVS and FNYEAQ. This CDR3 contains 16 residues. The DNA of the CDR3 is TGTGCCAGCAGCTCAATAGTGGACAGGGAGGGAGATACGCAGTATTTT. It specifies CASSSIVDREGDTQYF.

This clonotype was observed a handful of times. The CDR3 region is CASSITGTQPQHF. CDR3 DNA: TGTGCCAGTAGTATTACGGGGACTCAGCCCCAGCATTTT. The rearrangement uses TRBV19 and TRBJ1-5, with a tentative D call TRBD1 (5 bases). Germline-derived CDR1 and CDR2 are LNHDA and SQIVND (reference sequence). V gave up 3 bases and J gave up 6 bases, with 9 bases separating them. The CDR3 totals 13 residues. The full variable domain, in which reference TRBV19 and TRBJ1-5 provide the parts outside the CDR3, is DGGITQSPKYLFRKEGQNVTLSCEQNLNHDAMYWYRQDPGQGLRLIYYSQIVNDFQKGDIAEGYSVSREKKESFPLTVTSAQKNPTAFYLCASSITGTQPQHFGDGTRLSIL.

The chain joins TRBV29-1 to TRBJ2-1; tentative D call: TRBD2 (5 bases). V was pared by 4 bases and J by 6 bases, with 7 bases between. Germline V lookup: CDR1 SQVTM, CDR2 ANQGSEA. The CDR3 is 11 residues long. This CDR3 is CSVVTTNEQFF. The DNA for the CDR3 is TGCAGCGTTGTGACTACCAATGAGCAGTTCTTC.

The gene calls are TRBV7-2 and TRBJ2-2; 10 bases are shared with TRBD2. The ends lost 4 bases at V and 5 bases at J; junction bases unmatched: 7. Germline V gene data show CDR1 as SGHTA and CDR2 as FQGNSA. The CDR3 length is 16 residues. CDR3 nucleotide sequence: TGTGCCAGCAGCTCCAGAACGGGACTAGCGACCGGGGAGCTGTTTTTT. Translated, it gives CASSSRTGLATGELFF.

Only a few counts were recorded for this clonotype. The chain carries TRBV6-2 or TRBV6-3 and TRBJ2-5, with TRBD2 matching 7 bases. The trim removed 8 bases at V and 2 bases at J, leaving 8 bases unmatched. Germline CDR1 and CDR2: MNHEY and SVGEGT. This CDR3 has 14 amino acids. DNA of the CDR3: TGTGCCAGCGTTAATGCGGGGGATCAAGAGACCCAGTACTTC. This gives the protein CASVNAGDQETQYF.

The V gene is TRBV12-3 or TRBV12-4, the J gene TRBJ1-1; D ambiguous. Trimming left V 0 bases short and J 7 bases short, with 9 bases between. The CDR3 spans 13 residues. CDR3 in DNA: TGTGCCAGCAGTTTAGCGCTTAGGGTTGAAGCTTTCTTT. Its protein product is CASSLALRVEAFF.

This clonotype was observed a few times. The CDR3 DNA reads TGTGCCAGCAGTTATGGGGAAGGTTGGAGCTACACCTTC. This translates into CASSYGEGWSYTF. The chain uses TRBV6-5 and TRBJ1-2; no definite D call. The V end lost 3 bases, the J end lost 9 bases, and 14 bases lay between the germline ends. CDR3 length: 13 residues. Germline CDR1 is MNHEY and CDR2 is SVGAGI.

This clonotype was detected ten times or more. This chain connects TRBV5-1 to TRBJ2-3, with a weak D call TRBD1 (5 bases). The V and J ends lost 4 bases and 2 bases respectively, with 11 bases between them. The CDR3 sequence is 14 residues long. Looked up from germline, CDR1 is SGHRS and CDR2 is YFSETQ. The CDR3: CASSPQGFTDTQYF. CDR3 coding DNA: TGCGCCAGCAGCCCTCAGGGCTTCACAGATACGCAGTATTTT.

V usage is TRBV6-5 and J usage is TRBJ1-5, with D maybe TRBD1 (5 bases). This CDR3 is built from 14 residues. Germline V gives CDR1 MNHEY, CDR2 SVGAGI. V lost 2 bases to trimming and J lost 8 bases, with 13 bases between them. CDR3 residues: CASSYRQGYEPQHF. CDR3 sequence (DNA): TGTGCCAGCAGTTACCGCCAGGGCTACGAGCCCCAGCATTTT.

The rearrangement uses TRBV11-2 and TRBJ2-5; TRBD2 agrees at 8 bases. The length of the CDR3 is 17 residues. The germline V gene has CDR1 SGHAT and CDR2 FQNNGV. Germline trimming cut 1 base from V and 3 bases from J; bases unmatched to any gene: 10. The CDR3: CASSLGSAGGLEETQYF. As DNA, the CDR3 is TGTGCCAGCAGCTTAGGTTCTGCGGGGGGCCTAGAAGAGACCCAGTACTTC.

DNA of the CDR3: TGTGCCAGCAGCCCGAGGACAGGGGCCCTCTACGAGCAGTACGTC. It specifies CASSPRTGALYEQYV. J is TRBJ2-7 and V is TRBV7-9; 9 positions match TRBD1. The CDR3 runs 15 residues. The V gene's germline CDR1 is SEHNR and CDR2 FQNEAQ (reference sequence). With V trimmed by 5 bases and J by 3 bases, 8 bases remained unmatched.